The 18 T cell receptor beta chains below all came from one sample that was sequenced in a study of early T cells in non-severe SARS-CoV-2 infection. A single record per CDR3 protein comes from TCRdb applying MiXCR to the 5' RACE reads. The table records 35,000 to 40,000 distinct CDR3 sequences, approximately 10% of them present only once. Material for sequencing was whole blood. The receptors here all came from an adult who was a healthcare worker with PCR-confirmed SARS-CoV-2 infection or an uninfected control (not recorded which).

In its sample, this clonotype was seen many times. This chain uses TRBV7-8 with TRBJ1-1; 8 bases are a match to TRBD1. Germline CDR1 and CDR2: SGHVS and FQNEAQ. Trimming at V came to 5 bases and at J to 5 bases, leaving 7 bases not matched to a gene. CDR3 size: 14 residues. CDR3 coding DNA: TGTGCCAGCAGCCCGGGACAGGCGAAAACTGAAGCTTTCTTT. Translation gives CASSPGQAKTEAFF.

In its sample, this clonotype was seen many times. The chain employs TRBV12-3 or TRBV12-4 and TRBJ1-5, with 7 positions matching TRBD1. J was trimmed by 1 base and V by 4 bases; bases with no gene match: 4. This CDR3 is built from 15 residues. The CDR3 DNA sequence: TGTGCCAGCAGTTCGACAGGGAACAGCAATCAGCCCCAGCATTTT. Residues: CASSSTGNSNQPQHF.

This clonotype was found a few times. The chain carries TRBV12-3 or TRBV12-4 and TRBJ1-4, with D possibly matching TRBD1 (5 bases). This CDR3 contains 11 residues. V gave up 6 bases and J gave up 7 bases, with 6 bases separating them. The CDR3 reads CASSTGEKLFF. The CDR3 coding sequence is TGTGCCAGCAGCACAGGTGAAAAACTGTTTTTT.

This clonotype was seen ten or more times. In DNA, the CDR3 is TGTGCCAGCAACGGCGGGAACCCCACCGGGGAGCTGTTTTTT. It specifies CASNGGNPTGELFF. This chain links TRBV28 with TRBJ2-2; possible D gene TRBD2, 6 bases. V was cut by 7 bases and J by 4 bases, with 13 bases left in between. Germline V CDR1 and CDR2: MDHEN, SYDVKM. The CDR3 extends over 14 amino acids.

This clonotype came up many times. The chain carries TRBV20-1 and TRBJ1-5; TRBD1 might be the D (6 bases). The V end was cut by 2 bases, the J end by 1 base, with 6 bases between. The CDR3 is 13 residues long. Germline assignment: CDR1 DFQATT and CDR2 SNEGSKA (reference sequence). In nucleotides, the CDR3 is TGCAGTGCTAGACAGGGGAGCAATCAGCCCCAGCATTTT. Its protein is CSARQGSNQPQHF.

In its sample, this clonotype was seen once. This chain links TRBV28 with TRBJ2-7; 7 bases match TRBD1. V was clipped by 5 bases and J by 0 bases; unmatched bases: 7. CDR1 is MDHEN, CDR2 SYDVKM, per germline. The CDR3 contains 15 residues. The DNA for the CDR3 is TGTGCCAGCAGTATCGGACAGGCCTACTCCTACGAGCAGTACTTC. Its translation is CASSIGQAYSYEQYF.

This clonotype was detected many times. The gene calls are TRBV12-3 or TRBV12-4 and TRBJ2-7; D gene uncertain. The V end lost 3 bases, the J end lost 2 bases, and 11 bases lay between the germline ends. This CDR3 comprises 14 residues. DNA of the CDR3: TGTGCCAGCAGTTTCGGCCCGCCGACCTACGAGCAGTACTTC. It yields the protein CASSFGPPTYEQYF.

This clonotype was recorded at least ten times. CDR3 nucleotide sequence: TGCAGTGCTAAGACTAGGTTCACAGATACGCAGTATTTT. Its translation is CSAKTRFTDTQYF. The rearrangement joins TRBV20-1 to TRBJ2-3; D is possibly TRBD2 (6 bases). The CDR3 spans 13 residues. V dropped 4 bases and J dropped 2 bases, with 10 bases sitting between them. Germline-derived CDR1 and CDR2 are DFQATT and SNEGSKA (reference sequence).

This chain joins TRBV6-1 and TRBJ2-5; D is unclear. Trimming removed 1 base at V and 2 bases at J, with 5 bases between. Germline CDR1 reads MNHNS; CDR2 reads SASEGT. This CDR3 spans 13 amino acids. The CDR3 DNA sequence: TGTGCCAGCAGTGAAGTACAGCAAGAGACCCAGTACTTC. Protein product: CASSEVQQETQYF.

This clonotype was seen a handful of times. This sequence joins TRBV29-1 and TRBJ1-1; 10 bases are shared with TRBD1. The CDR3 covers 14 residues. The trim removed 7 bases at V and 5 bases at J, leaving 10 bases unmatched. Germline V lookup: CDR1 SQVTM, CDR2 ANQGSEA. The CDR3 DNA sequence: TGCAGCGCGCCGCGGGACAGGGGTCTTACTGAAGCTTTCTTT. As protein: CSAPRDRGLTEAFF.

This clonotype was seen many times. V is TRBV13 and J is TRBJ2-7; 8 nucleotides match TRBD1. Trimming removed 6 bases from V and 3 bases from J; junction bases left unmatched: 10. Germline values: CDR1 PRHDT, CDR2 FYEKMQ (reference sequence). The CDR3 loop spans 15 amino acids. The CDR3 nucleotides read TGTGCCAGCAGTTTCGTCCAGGGGGCCTACTACGAGCAGTACTTC. Translated: CASSFVQGAYYEQYF.

This clonotype came up many times. The chain is built from TRBV29-1 and TRBJ1-2; possible D gene TRBD1, 5 bases. Germline lookup yields CDR1 SQVTM and CDR2 ANQGSEA. This CDR3 spans 13 amino acids. V dropped 0 bases and J dropped 8 bases, with 13 bases sitting between them. Here the CDR3 reads CSVEDQGSKGYTF. DNA of the CDR3: TGCAGCGTTGAAGATCAGGGATCAAAAGGCTACACCTTC.

J is TRBJ2-3 and V is TRBV4-3, with TRBD2 matching over 7 bases. The CDR3 consists of 17 residues. Unmatched junction bases numbered 8, after V lost 0 bases and J lost 2 bases. CDR1 LGHNA and CDR2 YSLEER come from the germline V gene. The CDR3 is CASSQDLGRGVTDTQYF. The DNA of the CDR3 is TGCGCCAGCAGCCAAGATCTGGGTCGGGGGGTCACAGATACGCAGTATTTT.

The chain carries TRBV3-1 and TRBJ2-7; the D is unclear. Between the trimmed V and J ends, which lost 5 bases and 2 bases, there was a span of 4 bases. CDR3 size: 11 residues. Germline CDR1 is LGHDT and CDR2 is YNNKEL (reference sequence). CDR3 protein: CASSSPYEQYF. CDR3 nucleotides: TGTGCCAGCAGCTCCCCCTACGAGCAGTACTTC.

This clonotype was found many times. V gene TRBV3-1 combines with J gene TRBJ2-5; D unresolved. CDR1 is LGHDT and CDR2 is YNNKEL in the germline V gene (reference sequence). The CDR3 has 13 amino acids. Trimming took 4 bases from V and 2 from J, leaving 8 bases between them. CDR3: CASSRQLQETQYF. The CDR3 region has the DNA TGTGCCAGCAGCCGGCAGTTACAAGAGACCCAGTACTTC.

This clonotype was observed many times. V is TRBV6-5 and J is TRBJ2-1; D gene uncertain. This CDR3 comprises 15 residues. Trimming cost V 6 bases and J 4 bases, with 16 bases left between them. CDR1 is MNHEY and CDR2 is SVGAGI in the germline V gene. The CDR3 protein is CASRNDLGSYNEQFF. In DNA form, the CDR3 reads TGTGCCAGCAGAAACGATCTAGGGTCATACAATGAGCAGTTCTTC.

This clonotype was counted ten times or more. V usage is TRBV20-1 and J usage is TRBJ1-4, with D possibly being TRBD1 (6 bases). Trimming took 6 bases from V and 4 from J, leaving 15 bases between them. CDR1 is DFQATT and CDR2 is SNEGSKA in the germline V gene (reference sequence). The CDR3 spans 14 residues. The CDR3: CSAAPTGFNEKLFF. CDR3 in DNA: TGCAGTGCAGCACCTACAGGGTTTAATGAAAAACTGTTTTTT.

The V call is TRBV6-1, the J call TRBJ1-5; D is unresolved. The CDR3 is 14 amino acids. V was clipped by 2 bases and J by 1 base, with 6 bases between them. CDR1 and CDR2 from the germline V gene are MNHNS and SASEGT. DNA of the CDR3: TGTGCCAGCAGTGAACGGTGGAGCAATCAGCCCCAGCATTTT. It specifies CASSERWSNQPQHF.